This TCR beta chain was found in a study of early T cells in non-severe SARS-CoV-2 infection. V lost 1 base and J 1 base, leaving 14 bases between the germline ends. This CDR3 is 16 amino acids long. Per the germline V gene, CDR1 is SGHAT and CDR2 is FQNNGV. This clonotype has only a few counts. TCRdb recomputed calls from the 5' RACE reads with MiXCR, one row per CDR3 protein. The sample consists of about 79,000 distinct CDR3 sequences, approximately 10% of them appearing once. The receptor comes from an adult who was a healthcare worker with PCR-confirmed SARS-CoV-2 infection or an uninfected control (not recorded which). Source material: whole blood. This rearrangement joins TRBV11-2 to TRBJ2-7, with D perhaps assigned TRBD1 or TRBD2 (5 bases each). The CDR3 DNA reads as TGTGCCAGCAGCTTAGCGACCGGGGCTTCGTCCTACGAGCAGTACTTC. It encodes CASSLATGASSYEQYF.